Included here is one TCR beta chain sequence, with context. The antigen remains unidentified. The data were obtained in a study of cytomegalovirus exposure and HLA in healthy donors. Findings and caveats of the study: Among the sequence variants, a highly shared cluster was likely an artifact of sequencing. Earlier findings revealed that most TCR beta V segments proved productive either about 87% or about 30% of the time. When analyzed later, the rates of TCR association showed variation by HLA locus, with DRB1 the most and HLA-C the fewest.

In the PCR, 60 Vbeta and 13 Jbeta primers were used. Only in-frame clones appear in the TCRdb table, and some are missing; sequencing was by immunoSEQ multiplex PCR. The repertoire holds 140,000 or so clones, with roughly 80% as singletons. Trimming left V 4 bases short and J 3 bases short, with 16 bases between. The germline gives CDR1 MNHNY, CDR2 SVGAGI (reference sequence). There are 15 residues in the CDR3. Specimen: PBMCs. The sequence was collected from a man aged 35 to 55 in good health and CMV-seronegative. V is TRBV6-6 and J is TRBJ2-7; D is ambiguous. The CDR3 is CASSSPTLTHYEQYF. CDR3 nucleotides: TGTGCCAGCAGTTCTCCGACACTTACACACTACGAGCAGTACTTC.